These T cell receptor beta chains were read from a single sample in a study of blood T cell repertoires in COVID-19. The assay was immunoSEQ multiplex PCR, and TCRdb's table has in-frame clones only and misses some. This table holds under 300,000 clones, 85% found once. Sequencing used peripheral blood. These receptor sequences come from a human donor in a cohort sampled during active COVID-19. Each CDR3 is given with its conserved first and last residue. The D gene is left open where the match is weak. For some rows the clone size is stated as once, few or many, or as a class when expanded; others skip it.

. TRBJ2-3 . TRBV5-4 CASSTRTGTDTQYF TGTGCCAGCAGCACCCGGACAGGCACAGATACGCAGTATTTT
. TRBJ1-2 . TRBV4-1 CASREAGTAYGYTF TGCGCCAGCAGGGAAGCGGGGACTGCCTATGGCTACACCTTC
. TRBJ2-7 . TRBV2 CASLKGISYEQYF TGTGCCAGCCTTAAGGGGATCTCCTACGAGCAGTACTTC
. TRBJ2-7 . TRBV6-2/TRBV6-3 CASSPRARYEQYF TGTGCCAGCAGTCCCCGTGCACGGTACGAGCAGTACTTC
TRBD1 TRBJ2-7 . TRBV14 CASSQGTGVGYEQYF TGTGCCAGCAGCCAAGGTACAGGGGTGGGCTACGAGCAGTACTTC
TRBD2 TRBJ2-1 . TRBV5-5 CASSPLAGSSYNEQFF TGTGCCAGCAGCCCACTAGCGGGGAGCTCCTACAATGAGCAGTTCTTC
. TRBJ2-1 . TRBV24-1 CATSDLRPGDGGEQFF TGTGCCACCAGTGATTTGCGGCCAGGGGATGGGGGTGAGCAGTTCTTC
TRBD2 TRBJ2-1 . TRBV19 CASSTIGGGQGRTSGRGSYNEQFF TGTGCCAGTAGTACCATAGGGGGAGGACAGGGTAGGACTAGCGGGAGGGGCTCCTACAATGAGCAGTTCTTC
. TRBJ1-6 . TRBV27 CASSAVAGHSPLHF TGTGCCAGCAGTGCGGTCGCAGGGCATTCACCCCTCCACTTT
. TRBJ2-1 . TRBV27 CASRRPELENEQFF TGTGCCAGCAGGCGTCCCGAGTTGGAGAATGAGCAGTTCTTC
. TRBJ1-5 . TRBV19 CASSSTAGRQQPQHF TGTGCCAGTAGCAGCACGGCAGGGCGACAACAGCCCCAGCATTTT
. TRBJ1-1 . TRBV14 CASTPNTEAFF TGTGCCAGCACCCCTAACACTGAAGCTTTCTTT
TRBD2 TRBJ2-3 . TRBV4-3 CASSHLAGGRTSTDTQYF TGCGCCAGCAGCCACCTAGCGGGAGGGAGGACTAGCACAGATACGCAGTATTTT
TRBD1 TRBJ2-3 . TRBV5-1 CASSIQGDTDTQYF TGCGCCAGCAGCATACAGGGGGATACAGATACGCAGTATTTT
. TRBJ1-2 . TRBV28 CASSLLRAGYTF TGTGCCAGCTCACTACTCAGGGCTGGCTACACCTTC
. TRBJ2-3 once TRBV6-5 CASKGGGGADTQYF TGTGCCAGCAAAGGGGGGGGAGGGGCAGATACGCAGTATTTT
TRBD2 TRBJ2-7 . TRBV18 CASSPPTSGAYEQYF TGTGCCAGCTCACCACCGACTAGCGGGGCCTACGAGCAGTACTTC
. TRBJ1-2 . TRBV4-3 CASSQGRMYGYTF TGCGCCAGCAGCCAAGGGCGGATGTATGGCTACACCTTC
. TRBJ1-5 . TRBV7-9 CASSSSGGDNQPQHF TGTGCCAGCAGCTCCTCCGGGGGGGACAATCAGCCCCAGCATTTT
TRBD1 TRBJ2-5 . TRBV4-2 CASSHTDREQETQYF TGTGCCAGCAGCCACACGGACAGGGAACAAGAGACCCAGTACTTC
TRBD1 TRBJ2-5 . TRBV5-1 CASRRTGKQETQYF TGCGCCAGCAGAAGGACAGGGAAACAAGAGACCCAGTACTTC
TRBD1 TRBJ2-2 . TRBV5-5 CASSLDRGVGELFF TGTGCCAGCAGCTTGGACAGGGGGGTCGGGGAGCTGTTTTTT
TRBD1 TRBJ2-5 . TRBV6-5 CASRPEGTGSETQYF TGTGCCAGCAGACCCGAAGGGACAGGGAGTGAGACCCAGTACTTC
TRBD2 TRBJ2-3 . TRBV5-1 CASSLRSGTSGPAQYF TGCGCCAGCAGCTTGAGGTCCGGGACTAGCGGGCCCGCGCAGTATTTT
TRBD2 TRBJ2-1 once TRBV19 CASSAGLAGKSSYNEQFF TGTGCCAGTAGCGCTGGACTAGCGGGCAAGAGCTCCTACAATGAGCAGTTCTTC
TRBD2 TRBJ2-3 . TRBV9 CASTPGLAGRYTQYF TGTGCCAGCACCCCAGGACTAGCGGGAAGGTATACGCAGTATTTT
. TRBJ1-4 . TRBV18 CASSPATYQRSANEKLFF TGTGCCAGCTCACCGGCGACATACCAAAGATCAGCTAATGAAAAACTGTTTTTT
. TRBJ2-2 . TRBV5-1 CASSLAAGELFF TGCGCCAGCAGCTTGGCGGCCGGGGAGCTGTTTTTT
TRBD1 TRBJ2-3 . TRBV3-1/TRBV3-2 CASSQDYRGRGQYF TGTGCCAGCAGCCAAGATTACAGGGGGCGCGGGCAGTATTTT
TRBD1 TRBJ1-4 . TRBV4-3 CASSLDREVEKLFF TGCGCCAGCAGCCTAGACAGGGAAGTTGAAAAACTGTTTTTT
TRBD1 TRBJ2-2 . TRBV4-1 CASSQRTGGNTGELFF TGCGCCAGCAGCCAACGGACAGGGGGAAACACCGGGGAGCTGTTTTTT
TRBD1 TRBJ1-6 . TRBV5-8 CASREGQTYNSPLHF TGTGCCAGCAGGGAGGGACAGACCTATAATTCACCCCTCCACTTT
TRBD2 TRBJ2-7 . TRBV6-5 CASSYSTSGRVSEQYF TGTGCCAGCAGTTACTCTACTAGCGGGAGGGTCTCCGAGCAGTACTTC
. TRBJ1-5 . TRBV19 CASSYLSQPQHF TGTGCCAGTAGTTATTTGAGTCAGCCCCAGCATTTT
TRBD2 TRBJ2-5 . TRBV7-9 CASSSIAGETQYF TGTGCCAGCAGCTCTATAGCGGGAGAGACCCAGTACTTC
TRBD1 TRBJ1-6 . TRBV24-1 CATSARGRTSPLHF TGTGCCACCAGTGCCAGGGGGCGAACTTCACCCCTCCACTTT
TRBD1 TRBJ2-1 . TRBV2 CASTRTGGYNEQFF TGTGCCAGCACCCGGACAGGGGGCTACAATGAGCAGTTCTTC
. TRBJ1-4 . TRBV18 CASSPLITGNEKLFF TGTGCCAGCTCACCATTGATAACAGGGAATGAAAAACTGTTTTTT
TRBD2 TRBJ2-1 . TRBV15 CATSRDRSLAGVDNEQFF TGTGCCACCAGCAGAGATCGTTCACTAGCGGGAGTTGACAATGAGCAGTTCTTC
TRBD1 TRBJ1-3 . TRBV5-1 CASSIGDRLNTIYF TGCGCCAGCAGCATCGGGGACAGATTAAACACCATATATTTT
. TRBJ2-3 . TRBV30 CAWSLGTTDTQYF TGTGCCTGGAGTCTGGGGACAACAGATACGCAGTATTTT
. TRBJ2-1 . TRBV4-2 CASSLAFSPYNEQFF TGTGCCAGCAGCCTAGCTTTCAGCCCCTACAATGAGCAGTTCTTC
. TRBJ2-3 . TRBV6-5 CASQYEAVSTDTQYF TGTGCCAGCCAATACGAGGCGGTTAGCACAGATACGCAGTATTTT
TRBD2 TRBJ2-7 . TRBV2 CASGNLAGGGQYF TGTGCCAGCGGGAATTTAGCGGGAGGGGGGCAGTACTTC
. TRBJ2-7 . TRBV6-6 CASSYGTLGPYEQYF TGTGCCAGCAGTTACGGGACTTTGGGGCCCTACGAGCAGTACTTC
. TRBJ2-7 . TRBV27 CASSLSPQGPYEQYF TGTGCCAGCAGTTTATCCCCACAGGGCCCCTACGAGCAGTACTTC
TRBD1 TRBJ1-2 . TRBV7-8 CASSWGVGTVYGYTF TGTGCCAGCAGCTGGGGAGTCGGGACAGTCTATGGCTACACCTTC
. TRBJ2-7 . TRBV5-6 CASSLGGYYEQYF TGTGCCAGCAGCTTGGGCGGATACTACGAGCAGTACTTC
TRBD1 TRBJ1-2 . TRBV6-1 CASSESRTGGLHYGYTF TGTGCCAGCAGTGAATCCCGGACAGGGGGCCTACACTATGGCTACACCTTC
TRBD2 TRBJ2-1 . TRBV27 CASSSPSGRTTVFFNEQFF TGTGCCAGCAGTTCTCCTAGCGGGAGGACAACGGTCTTCTTTAATGAGCAGTTCTTC
TRBD1 TRBJ1-1 . TRBV6-6 CASTGTAFGFGAFF TGTGCCAGCACTGGGACAGCCTTCGGATTCGGTGCTTTCTTT